The next 9 T cell receptor beta chains were all read from a single sample in a study of PD-L1 blockade in urothelial cancer. Time point of the sample: pretreatment peripheral blood. Produced via immunoSEQ multiplex PCR; TCRdb's table is partial and in-frame only. In the table there are roughly 63,000 clones, 81% of which are singletons. The input for sequencing was PBMCs, taken around atezolizumab (anti-PD-L1) treatment. The receptor source for this set is a man aged 65 to 85 with urothelial cancer.

The chain is built from TRBV19 and TRBJ2-1; 14 bases agree with TRBD2. There are 16 residues in the CDR3. V shed 5 bases, J shed 6 bases, and the junction held 6 bases outside the gene matches. CDR1 LNHDA and CDR2 SQIVND come from the germline V gene (reference sequence). CDR3 coding DNA: TGTGCCAGTAGTCCTAGGACTAGCGGGAGGCCCAATGAGCAGTTCTTC. This gives the protein CASSPRTSGRPNEQFF.

The CDR3 loop reads CASSLSPEGATEAFF. The CDR3 region has the DNA TGTGCCAGCAGCTTATCACCCGAAGGGGCCACTGAAGCTTTCTTT. The chain couples TRBV11-3 to TRBJ1-1; the D gene is possibly TRBD1 (5 bases). CDR3 size: 15 residues. V gave up 2 bases and J gave up 4 bases, with 14 bases separating them. Germline lookup yields CDR1 SGHNT and CDR2 YENEEA.

The chain combines TRBV15 with TRBJ2-4; D might be TRBD2 (6 bases). Germline lookup yields CDR1 LNHNV and CDR2 YYDKDF (reference sequence). V was cut by 0 bases and J by 5 bases, with 14 bases left in between. This CDR3 has 16 amino acids. CDR3 loop: CATSRETGVTENIQYF. The CDR3 coding sequence is TGTGCCACCAGCAGAGAAACGGGAGTTACGGAAAACATTCAGTACTTC.

With respect to this clone: Compared with germline, one end of the junction differs, possibly owing to a read error. The chain links TRBV7-7 to TRBJ2-5, with 7 bases aligning to TRBD2. The CDR3 extends over 18 amino acids. Germline V CDR1 and CDR2: SSHAT, FNYEAQ (reference sequence). CDR3 residues: CASSLSRGASGLQETQYF. CDR3 coding DNA: TGTGCTAGCAGCTTAAGCAGAGGGGCTAGCGGCCTCCAAGAGACCCAGTACTTC. The full variable domain, its missing parts supplied by reference TRBV7-7 and TRBJ2-5, is GAGVSQSPRYKVTKRGQDVTLRCDPISSHATLYWYQQALGQGPEFLTYFNYEAQPDKSGLPSDRFSAERPEGSISTLTIQRTEQRDSAMYRCASSLSRGASGLQETQYFGPGTRLLVL.

This clone occurred a few times. This chain links TRBV4-1 with TRBJ1-5, with D tentatively TRBD1 (6 bases). The CDR3 covers 14 residues. The V end was cut by 4 bases, the J end by 7 bases, with 14 bases between. The germline V gene encodes CDR1 MGHRA and CDR2 YSYEKL. CDR3 nucleotide sequence: TGCGCCAGCAGCCCCCAGGGGATGGAGCAGCCCCAGCATTTT. Translation gives CASSPQGMEQPQHF.

This clone was seen once. V usage is TRBV7-8 and J usage is TRBJ2-7; 8 bases fit TRBD1. Per the germline V gene, CDR1 is SGHVS and CDR2 is FQNEAQ. Germline trimming cut 5 bases from V and 3 bases from J; bases unmatched to any gene: 3. This CDR3 comprises 13 residues. For the CDR3, the DNA is TGTGCCAGCAGCATCGGACAGGGCTACGAGCAGTACTTC. It codes for CASSIGQGYEQYF.

CDR3 nucleotide sequence: TGTGCCAGCAGCCGGGACAGGGGGGGAAATCCCACAGATACGCAGTATTTT. Protein: CASSRDRGGNPTDTQYF. This chain links TRBV7-9 with TRBJ2-3; 11 bases agree with TRBD1. CDR3 length equals 17 residues. V gave up 5 bases and J gave up 2 bases; unmatched junction bases: 9. Per germline, CDR1 SEHNR and CDR2 FQNEAQ (reference sequence).

This clone turned up a few times. V gene TRBV29-1 combines with J gene TRBJ1-1; D is ambiguous. The V gene lost 0 bases and the J gene lost 2 bases, with 10 bases spanning the gap. Germline V gene sequence: CDR1 SQVTM, CDR2 ANQGSEA. This CDR3 spans 14 amino acids. As DNA, the CDR3 is TGCAGCGTTGAAGAGGCAGGATACAACACTGAAGCTTTCTTT. Protein product: CSVEEAGYNTEAFF.

DNA of the CDR3: TGCAGCGTTGAACCTAGACAGGGCCTGGGGCAGTTCTTC. Protein product: CSVEPRQGLGQFF. The chain carries TRBV29-1 and TRBJ2-1; 7 positions match TRBD1. CDR1 is SQVTM and CDR2 is ANQGSEA in the germline V gene. V gave up 2 bases and J gave up 12 bases; unmatched junction bases: 10. CDR3 length: 13 amino acids.